This TCR beta chain was identified during a study of T cell responses to AZD1222 COVID-19 vaccine. General study points: Two AZD1222 doses significantly raised spike-specific TCR breadth and depth over controls. Females outnumbered males among donors, who were mostly white British; clonal diversity was possibly underestimated. At study baseline, merely a handful of AZD1222 recipients were seropositive. Close to half of all spike-specific TCRs reportedly target regions of the variants that are unmutated.

On this clone: Its antigen is currently unknown.

Germline CDR1 and CDR2: SEHNR and FQNEAQ (reference sequence). The V gene lost 1 base and the J gene lost 4 bases, with 8 bases spanning the gap. This CDR3 is 15 amino acids long. Sequenced by immunoSEQ multiplex PCR; TCRdb stores in-frame clones only, minus some. The sample contains some 190,000 clones, 80% to 95% of which appear only once. The gene calls are TRBV7-9 and TRBJ2-6; D may be TRBD1 or TRBD2 (5 bases each). The specimen comprised peripheral blood, sampled 28 days after the second AZD1222 dose. The clonotype was recovered from an adult who received the AZD1222 COVID-19 vaccine. CDR3 DNA sequence: TGTGCCAGCAGCTTAGTTGGGACCGGGGCCAACGTCCTGACTTTC. Translation: CASSLVGTGANVLTF.